The 9 T cell receptor beta chains given below trace back to one sample, sequenced in a study of blood T cell repertoires in COVID-19. Profiled with immunoSEQ multiplex PCR; TCRdb holds only in-frame clones, not every one. The sample shows around 39,000 clones, roughly 90% of them seen only once. Sequenced sample: peripheral blood. All receptors come from a man aged 55 to 70 with active COVID-19.

The chain combines TRBV6-5 with TRBJ1-1; no reliable D call. The CDR3 consists of 12 residues. V was clipped by 4 bases and J by 6 bases, with 9 bases between them. Germline V gives CDR1 MNHEY, CDR2 SVGAGI. CDR3 loop: CASSSGWSEAFF. The CDR3 bases are TGTGCCAGCAGTTCAGGATGGTCTGAAGCTTTCTTT.

The J gene is TRBJ2-5, the V gene TRBV6-1, with a weak D call TRBD2 (7 bases). V dropped 0 bases and J dropped 5 bases, with 13 bases sitting between them. Germline V CDR1 and CDR2: MNHNS, SASEGT. The CDR3 has 15 residues. The CDR3 DNA sequence: TGTGCCAGCAGTGAAGCGGGGGGGGCGATGGAGACCCAGTACTTC. Translation gives CASSEAGGAMETQYF.

The genes are TRBV27 and TRBJ2-3; the match to TRBD1 covers 11 bases. The germline V gene encodes CDR1 MNHEY and CDR2 SMNVEV (reference sequence). V lost 5 bases, J lost 4 bases, and 8 bases stayed unmatched. This CDR3 contains 16 residues. CDR3 in amino acids: CASSRAGQGVADTQYF. The CDR3 region has the DNA TGTGCCAGCAGTCGAGCGGGACAGGGGGTGGCAGATACGCAGTATTTT.

The V and J genes are TRBV9 and TRBJ2-1; no reliable D call. Germline CDR1 SGDLS, CDR2 YYNGEE. V was shortened by 2 bases and J by 8 bases, with 14 bases between the two germline ends. The CDR3 totals 14 residues. The CDR3 spells CASSVADSPHEQFF. DNA for the CDR3: TGTGCCAGCAGCGTCGCCGACTCACCTCATGAGCAGTTCTTC.

V gene TRBV2 combines with J gene TRBJ2-1, with TRBD2 matching over 11 bases. The CDR3 spans 17 residues. J lost 10 bases, V lost 2 bases, and 13 bases had no gene match. Germline CDR1 reads SNHLY; CDR2 reads FYNNEI. CDR3 nucleotides: TGTGCCAGCAGTGAAATACTGACTAGCGGGAACGCGAGAGAGCAGTTCTTC. This encodes CASSEILTSGNAREQFF.

The V and J genes are TRBV10-3 and TRBJ1-1, with 10 bases lining up with TRBD1. This CDR3 contains 15 residues. J gave up 4 bases and V 8 bases, and 10 bases lay outside the gene matches. Germline loops: CDR1 ENHRY, CDR2 SYGVKD. The CDR3 reads CAIGSGTGVSTEAFF. CDR3 nucleotides: TGTGCCATCGGCTCCGGGACAGGGGTAAGCACTGAAGCTTTCTTT.

The chain carries TRBV6-1 and TRBJ1-4; 7 positions agree with TRBD1. The V and J ends lost 3 bases and 8 bases, in that order; junction bases with no gene match: 6. Germline CDR1 reads MNHNS; CDR2 reads SASEGT. The CDR3 totals 14 residues. This chain's CDR3 is CASSEGQSREKLFF. CDR3 nucleotides: TGTGCCAGCAGTGAGGGACAGTCCCGAGAAAAACTGTTTTTT.

This clone was recorded once. The chain recombines TRBV9 with TRBJ2-2; D gene unclear. The CDR3 has 17 amino acids. CDR1 SGDLS and CDR2 YYNGEE come from the germline V gene. V was trimmed by 1 base and J by 0 bases, leaving 13 bases between them. The CDR3 protein is CASSVSSLTANTGELFF. The CDR3 DNA follows: TGTGCCAGCAGCGTATCCTCCCTGACTGCGAACACCGGGGAGCTGTTTTTT.

This clone occurred a few times. V gene TRBV19 combines with J gene TRBJ2-7; 7 bases align to TRBD1. Germline lookup yields CDR1 LNHDA and CDR2 SQIVND (reference sequence). V lost 6 bases, J lost 1 base, and 3 bases stayed unmatched. The CDR3 runs to 13 residues. In DNA form, the CDR3 reads TGTGCCAGTAGCCAACAGGGGTCCTACGAGCAGTACTTC. It codes for CASSQQGSYEQYF.